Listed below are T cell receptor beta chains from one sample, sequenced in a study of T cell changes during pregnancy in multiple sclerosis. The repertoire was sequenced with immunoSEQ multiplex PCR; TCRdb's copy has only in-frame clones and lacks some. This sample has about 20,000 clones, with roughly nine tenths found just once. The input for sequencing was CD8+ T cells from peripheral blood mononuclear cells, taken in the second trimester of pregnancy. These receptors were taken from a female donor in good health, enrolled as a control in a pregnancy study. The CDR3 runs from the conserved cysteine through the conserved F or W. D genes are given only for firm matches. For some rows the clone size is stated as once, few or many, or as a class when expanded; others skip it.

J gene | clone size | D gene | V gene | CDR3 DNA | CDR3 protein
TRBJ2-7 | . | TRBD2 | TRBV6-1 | TGTGCCAGCAGTGCTGTAGCGGGCGAGCAGTACTTC | CASSAVAGEQYF
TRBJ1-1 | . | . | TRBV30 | TGTGCCTGGAACCAGGGGATGAACACTGAAGCTTTCTTT | CAWNQGMNTEAFF
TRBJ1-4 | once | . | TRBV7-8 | TGTGCCAGCAGCTTAGAACCAGGAAACCATGAAAAACTGTTTTTT | CASSLEPGNHEKLFF
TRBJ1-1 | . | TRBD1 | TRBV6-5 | TGTGCCAGCAGTTACTCCGGGACAGCCATGAACACTGAAGCTTTCTTT | CASSYSGTAMNTEAFF
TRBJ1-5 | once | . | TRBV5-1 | TGCGCCAGCAGCTTGGAAGGGGGAATCCAGCCCCAGCATTTT | CASSLEGGIQPQHF
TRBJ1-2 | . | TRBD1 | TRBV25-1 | TGTGCCAGCAACCAGGGGGCGGGTGGCTACACCTTC | CASNQGAGGYTF
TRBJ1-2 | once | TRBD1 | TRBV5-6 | TGTGCCAGCAGGCCACAGGGGACGGGGGGCTACACCTTC | CASRPQGTGGYTF
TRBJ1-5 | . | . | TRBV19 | TGTGCCAGTAGTATAGTTCGGGGAGACGGGCCCCAGCATTTT | CASSIVRGDGPQHF
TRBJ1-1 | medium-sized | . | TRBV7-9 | TGTGCCAGCAGCTTAGTCAGGGCGTTGAACACTGAAGCTTTCTTT | CASSLVRALNTEAFF
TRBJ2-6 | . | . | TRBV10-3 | TGTGCCATCCGTACCCTAGCGACATCGCCAGGCTCTGGGGCCAACGTCCTGACTTTC | CAIRTLATSPGSGANVLTF
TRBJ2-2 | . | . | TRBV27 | TGTGCCAGCAGTTTCTCTATTTCTAGCGCCGGGGAGCTGTTTTTT | CASSFSISSAGELFF
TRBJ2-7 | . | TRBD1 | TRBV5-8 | TGTGCCAGCAGCTTGGCCGCAGGGGGCTTACACGAGCAGTACTTC | CASSLAAGGLHEQYF
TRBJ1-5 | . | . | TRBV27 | TGTGCCAGCAGTTTCGACAGAAATAATCAGCCCCAGCATTTT | CASSFDRNNQPQHF
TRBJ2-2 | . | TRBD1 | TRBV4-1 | TGCGCCAGCAGCCAAGTCCAGGGGGACACCGGGGAGCTGTTTTTT | CASSQVQGDTGELFF
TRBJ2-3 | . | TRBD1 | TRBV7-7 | TGTGCTAGCAGCTTAAGGCCAATTGGGAAGGGGGCTCGAACAGATACGCAGTATTTT | CASSLRPIGKGARTDTQYF
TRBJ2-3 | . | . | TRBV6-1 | TGTGCCAGCAGTGAAATGGCGGGACAGTACACAGATACGCAGTATTTT | CASSEMAGQYTDTQYF
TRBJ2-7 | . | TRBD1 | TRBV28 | TGTGCCAGCAGTCCGGGACAGGGAGCCGACTACGAGCAGTACTTC | CASSPGQGADYEQYF
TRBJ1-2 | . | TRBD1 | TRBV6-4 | TGTGCCAGCAGGGATGGACAGGGGAATGGCTACACCTTC | CASRDGQGNGYTF
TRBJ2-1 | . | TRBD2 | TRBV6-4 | TGTGCCAGCAGTGTGGCTAGCGGGGGCCCCTTCAATGAGCAGTTCTTC | CASSVASGGPFNEQFF
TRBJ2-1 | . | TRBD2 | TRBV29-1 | TGCAGCGCCTTACCCGGGACTAAGAATGAGCAGTTCTTC | CSALPGTKNEQFF
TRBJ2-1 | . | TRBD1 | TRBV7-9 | TGTGCCAGCAGCGAACTAGGACAGGGCCATGAGCAGTTCTTC | CASSELGQGHEQFF
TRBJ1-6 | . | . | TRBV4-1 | TGCGCCAGCAGCCAAGAGGGCTACAGGGACTCACCCCTCCACTTT | CASSQEGYRDSPLHF
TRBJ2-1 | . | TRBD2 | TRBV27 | TGTGCCAGCAGCGACCGGACTAGCGGGAGGGATGGTGAGCAGTTCTTC | CASSDRTSGRDGEQFF
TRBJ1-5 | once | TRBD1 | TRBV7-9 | TGTGCCAGCAGCCCCTCCGGGACAGACAATCAGCCCCAGCATTTT | CASSPSGTDNQPQHF
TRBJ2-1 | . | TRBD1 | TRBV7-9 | TGTGCCAGCAGCCCAGATGACAGGGTCCCGTTCTTC | CASSPDDRVPFF
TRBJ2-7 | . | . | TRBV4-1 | TGCGCCAGCAGCCAACTCTACCAGGGGGAGCAGTACTTC | CASSQLYQGEQYF
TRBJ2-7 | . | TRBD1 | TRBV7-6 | TGTGCCAGCAGCTTAACAGGGGCGGCCTACGAGCAGTACTTC | CASSLTGAAYEQYF
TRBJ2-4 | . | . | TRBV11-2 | TGTGCCAGCAGCAAAGGGAGTACCAAAAACATTCAGTACTTC | CASSKGSTKNIQYF
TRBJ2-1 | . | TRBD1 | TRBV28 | TGTGCCCTCAGGGGGCGGAGGAAAAGGAGTGATGAGCAGTTCTTC | CALRGRRKRSDEQFF